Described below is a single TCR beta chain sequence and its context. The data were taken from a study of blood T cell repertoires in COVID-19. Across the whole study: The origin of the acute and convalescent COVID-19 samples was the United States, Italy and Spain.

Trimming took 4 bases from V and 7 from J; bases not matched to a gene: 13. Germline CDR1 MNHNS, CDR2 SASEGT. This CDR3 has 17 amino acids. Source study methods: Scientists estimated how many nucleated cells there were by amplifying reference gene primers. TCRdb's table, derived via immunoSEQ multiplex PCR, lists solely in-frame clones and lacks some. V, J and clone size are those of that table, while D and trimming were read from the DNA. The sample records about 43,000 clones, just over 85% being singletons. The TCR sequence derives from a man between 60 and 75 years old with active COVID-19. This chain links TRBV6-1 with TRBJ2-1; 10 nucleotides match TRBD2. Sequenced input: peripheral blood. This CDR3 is CASSAFGGTSDGNEQFF. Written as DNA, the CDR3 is TGTGCCAGCAGTGCCTTCGGCGGGACTAGCGACGGGAATGAGCAGTTCTTC.